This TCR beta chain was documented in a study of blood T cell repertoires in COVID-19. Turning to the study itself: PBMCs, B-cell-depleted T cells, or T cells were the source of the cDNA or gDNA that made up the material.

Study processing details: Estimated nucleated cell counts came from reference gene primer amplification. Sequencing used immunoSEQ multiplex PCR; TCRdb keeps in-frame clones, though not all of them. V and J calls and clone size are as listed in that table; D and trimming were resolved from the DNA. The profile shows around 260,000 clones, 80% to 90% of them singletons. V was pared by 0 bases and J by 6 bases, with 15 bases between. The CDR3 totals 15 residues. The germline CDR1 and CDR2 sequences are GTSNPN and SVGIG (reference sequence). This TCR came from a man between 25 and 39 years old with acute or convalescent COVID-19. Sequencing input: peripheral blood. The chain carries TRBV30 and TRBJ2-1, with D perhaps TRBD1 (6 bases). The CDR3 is CAWSVGDRLGNEQFF. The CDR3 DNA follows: TGTGCCTGGAGTGTCGGAGACAGGCTAGGCAATGAGCAGTTCTTC.